A single sample is the source of the 15 T cell receptor beta chains below, sequenced in a study of OX40 agonist ivuxolimab in advanced cancers. Sequencing used immunoSEQ multiplex PCR; TCRdb keeps in-frame clones, though not all of them. Among roughly 70,000 clones, about 90% were seen once, and the ten largest hold under 3%. The specimen was CD4+ or CD8+ T cells sorted from blood, collected in a trial of the OX40 agonist ivuxolimab. The receptor set was obtained from an adult with an advanced solid tumor such as melanoma, head and neck, liver or kidney cancer.

V gene TRBV5-6 combines with J gene TRBJ2-5; 9 positions agree with TRBD1. This CDR3 contains 15 residues. Germline CDR1 reads SGHDT; CDR2 reads YYEEEE. Unmatched junction bases numbered 4, after V lost 0 bases and J lost 4 bases. The CDR3 sequence: CASSLAGTGLETQYF. As DNA, the CDR3 is TGTGCCAGCAGCTTGGCAGGGACAGGGTTAGAGACCCAGTACTTC.

The chain has TRBV18 and TRBJ1-4; 7 bases agree with TRBD1. Germline V gives CDR1 KGHSH, CDR2 LQKENI. Germline trimming cut 0 bases from V and 6 bases from J; bases unmatched to any gene: 7. This CDR3 is built from 16 residues. CDR3 coding DNA: TGTGCCAGCTCACCACCTGCGGCAGGGGGGGATGAAAAACTGTTTTTT. Translation gives CASSPPAAGGDEKLFF.

The rearrangement uses TRBV14 and TRBJ2-7; D ambiguous. The CDR3 consists of 13 residues. The germline V gene has CDR1 SGHDN and CDR2 FVKESK. Trimming took off 1 base at V and 5 bases at J, with 9 bases between the two ends. The CDR3, as DNA: TGTGCCAGCAGCCAAGGGGCTAACGACGAGCAGTACTTC. Translated: CASSQGANDEQYF.

The rearrangement uses TRBV7-9 and TRBJ2-2; D uncertain. Germline-derived CDR1 and CDR2 are SEHNR and FQNEAQ (reference sequence). The CDR3 contains 15 residues. Deletions cut 5 bases from V and 4 bases from J, with 14 bases between. The CDR3 is CASSLNRVGTGELFF. The CDR3, as DNA: TGTGCCAGCAGCCTTAATCGGGTTGGCACCGGGGAGCTGTTTTTT.

The chain carries TRBV7-9 and TRBJ2-1, with 7 bases that match TRBD2. There are 14 residues in the CDR3. Germline loops: CDR1 SEHNR, CDR2 FQNEAQ (reference sequence). V lost 5 bases, J lost 6 bases, and 7 bases stayed unmatched. For the CDR3, the DNA is TGTGCCAGCAGCCCGCTGGGACTATCCAATGAGCAGTTCTTC. Encoded protein: CASSPLGLSNEQFF.

The rearrangement links TRBV28 to TRBJ2-7, with TRBD1 matching over 12 bases. The junction had 4 bases not matched to a gene; V was cut back by 6 bases and J by 4 bases. The length of the CDR3 is 14 residues. Per germline, CDR1 MDHEN and CDR2 SYDVKM. CDR3 amino acids: CASRPGQGAYEQYF. The DNA of the CDR3 is TGTGCCAGCAGGCCGGGACAGGGGGCTTACGAGCAGTACTTC.

V usage is TRBV11-2 and J usage is TRBJ2-3, with 10 bases identical to TRBD2. Losses at the gene ends were 1 base for V and 0 bases for J; bases not matched to a gene: 1. Germline assignment: CDR1 SGHAT and CDR2 FQNNGV. There are 16 residues in the CDR3. CDR3 sequence (DNA): TGTGCCAGCAGCTTAGTGACTAGCGGGAGCACAGATACGCAGTATTTT. This sequence encodes CASSLVTSGSTDTQYF. The variable domain in full, with the rest retrieved from reference TRBV11-2 and TRBJ2-3, is EAGVAQSPRYKIIEKRQSVAFWCNPISGHATLYWYQQILGQGPKLLIQFQNNGVVDDSQLPKDRFSAERLKGVDSTLKIQPAKLEDSAVYLCASSLVTSGSTDTQYFGPGTRLTVL.

This chain links TRBV6-1 with TRBJ2-1, with D possibly matching TRBD1 (6 bases). This CDR3 is built from 17 residues. V was trimmed by 1 base and J by 2 bases, leaving 15 bases between them. Germline V gene lookup returns CDR1 MNHNS and CDR2 SASEGT. The chain's CDR3 is CASSEGPGGAPYNEQFF. DNA of the CDR3: TGTGCCAGCAGTGAAGGACCTGGGGGCGCCCCCTACAATGAGCAGTTCTTC.

J is TRBJ2-7 and V is TRBV11-3, with TRBD2 matching over 9 bases. There are 15 residues in the CDR3. J gave up 3 bases and V 2 bases, and 5 bases lay outside the gene matches. CDR1 SGHNT and CDR2 YENEEA come from the germline V gene. The CDR3: CASSLYSGGIYEQYF. CDR3 DNA: TGTGCCAGCAGCTTATACAGCGGGGGGATCTACGAGCAGTACTTC.

The sample holds a few counts of this clone. The chain uses TRBV2 and TRBJ2-7, with TRBD2 identical over 9 bases. CDR1 is SNHLY, CDR2 FYNNEI, per germline. The ends lost 6 bases at V and 3 bases at J; junction bases unmatched: 6. The CDR3 has 14 amino acids. CDR3 nucleotide sequence: TGTGCCAGCAGGGGGGATAGCGGGAGCTACGAGCAGTACTTC. Encoded protein: CASRGDSGSYEQYF. Full variable domain (rest looked up from reference TRBV2 and TRBJ2-7): EPEVTQTPSHQVTQMGQEVILRCVPISNHLYFYWYRQILGQKVEFLVSFYNNEISEKSEIFDDQFSVERPDGSNFTLKIRSTKLEDSAMYFCASRGDSGSYEQYFGPGTRLTVT.

V gene TRBV4-2 combines with J gene TRBJ2-2; TRBD2 matches 11 bases. This CDR3 region has 15 residues. Losses at the gene ends were 4 bases for V and 5 bases for J; bases not matched to a gene: 3. Per the germline V gene, CDR1 is LGHNA and CDR2 is YNFKEQ. This chain's CDR3 is CASSRSGGVTGELFF. In nucleotides, the CDR3 is TGTGCCAGCAGCCGTAGCGGGGGGGTTACCGGGGAGCTGTTTTTT.

The rearrangement uses TRBV2 and TRBJ2-7, with no clear D. V was cut by 4 bases and J by 2 bases, with 9 bases left in between. The CDR3 sequence is 13 residues long. Per germline, CDR1 SNHLY and CDR2 FYNNEI. DNA for the CDR3: TGTGCCAGCAGTGGATCCCGCGCCTACGAGCAGTACTTC. This codes for CASSGSRAYEQYF.

This clone was observed a handful of times. The chain links TRBV30 to TRBJ2-1; D possibly corresponds to TRBD2 (6 bases). The CDR3 runs to 18 residues. The ends were cut back, 0 bases at V and 1 base at J, with 19 bases in the middle. Germline assignment: CDR1 GTSNPN and CDR2 SVGIG (reference sequence). DNA of the CDR3: TGTGCCTGGAGTGTAGCTGTCTCGAGGCGGGGTTCCTACAATGAGCAGTTCTTC. This sequence encodes CAWSVAVSRRGSYNEQFF.

The V call is TRBV25-1, the J call TRBJ2-6; D is ambiguous. The CDR3 contains 15 residues. Germline loops: CDR1 MGHDK, CDR2 SYGVNS. Trimming removed 4 bases at V and 0 bases at J, with 7 bases between. Here the CDR3 DNA reads TGTGCCAGCAGTGCGGACCTCTCTGGGGCCAACGTCCTGACTTTC. Residues: CASSADLSGANVLTF.

The CDR3 sequence: CASSSLGVEQYF. The CDR3 DNA reads TGTGCCAGCAGTTCATTGGGGGTAGAGCAGTACTTC. The V and J genes are TRBV28 and TRBJ2-7; D is perhaps TRBD1 or TRBD2 (5 bases each). The V end was cut by 4 bases, the J end by 7 bases, with 11 bases between. The CDR3 totals 12 residues. Germline CDR1 and CDR2: MDHEN and SYDVKM.